This TCR beta chain was documented in a study of CD8+ T cells in alopecia areata. Findings of the study overall: With patients, TCR sharing proved less clear than in mice, a difference possibly related to HLA. Elevated clonality characterized lesional scalp relative to normal scalp, particularly in alopecia totalis/universalis.

It was cDNA, reverse transcribed from extracted RNA, that served as the sequencing template. TCRdb's copy holds only in-frame clones and misses some; the assay was immunoSEQ multiplex PCR. This table has 140,000 or so clones, 51% appearing once. Trimming removed 9 bases at V and 4 bases at J, with 10 bases between. This CDR3 spans 12 amino acids. Germline CDR1 is ENHRY and CDR2 is SYGVKD. This clone is medium-sized by share. Its antigen is as yet unknown. Alopecia areata patients provided lesional scalp punch biopsies and peripheral blood. The sequenced sample was CD4+ T cells sorted from blood, obtained at week 0. This chain connects TRBV10-3 to TRBJ1-3; D may be TRBD1 (6 bases). This TCR derives from a human donor with alopecia areata. The CDR3 DNA reads TGTGCCATAGCACAGGGAGGAAACACCATATATTTT. Protein sequence: CAIAQGGNTIYF.